This TCR beta chain derives from a study of identical twins. A universal primer site was incorporated via template switching, and the cDNA contained unique molecular identifiers. TCRdb re-called the 5' RACE reads through MiXCR, storing one row per CDR3 protein. Seen here are about 690,000 distinct CDR3 sequences, 21% observed once, and the top ten hold roughly 4.3%. Trimming left V 7 bases short and J 3 bases short, with 12 bases between. The CDR3 covers 13 residues. From germline, CDR1 is SQVTM and CDR2 ANQGSEA. In addition, the sample was reused for a study of T cells expressing NK-cell markers. Per that study: Sorted CD3+CD56-NKG2C+, CD3+CD56+NKG2C+ and CD3+CD56+NKG2C- T cells supplied the TCR beta repertoires.

Sequenced material: PBMCs. The chain joins TRBV29-1 to TRBJ2-2, with D perhaps TRBD1 (6 bases). The clonotype originates from a woman aged 18-29 years in good health. The CDR3 DNA follows: TGCAGCGCCCCAGGACAGTACACCGGGGAGCTGTTTTTT. Its protein is CSAPGQYTGELFF.